These 2 T cell receptor beta chains share one sample of origin, sequenced in a study of lymphopenia after photon versus proton radiotherapy. The table came from immunoSEQ multiplex PCR; TCRdb's copy has only in-frame clones and leaves some out. The repertoire holds around 160,000 clones, roughly nine tenths seen once, with about 4.7% in the top ten. The sample here was peripheral blood, taken from a patient treated with photon-based radiotherapy. The receptors derive from a middle-aged man with gastric cancer.

The V gene is TRBV7-9, the J gene TRBJ2-7, with TRBD2 matching over 7 bases. The CDR3 is 12 amino acids. The V gene's germline CDR1 is SEHNR and CDR2 FQNEAQ (reference sequence). The V segment lost 1 base and the J segment 7 bases; nucleotides outside the gene matches: 1. The CDR3 here is CASSLDGGEQYF. The CDR3 DNA sequence: TGTGCCAGCAGCTTAGACGGGGGGGAGCAGTACTTC.

The CDR3 loop reads CASSLTGSGANVLTF. Here the CDR3 DNA reads TGTGCCAGCAGTTTAACCGGATCTGGGGCCAACGTCCTGACTTTC. The chain carries TRBV27 and TRBJ2-6; D is unresolved. The V gene's germline CDR1 is MNHEY and CDR2 SMNVEV (reference sequence). CDR3 size: 15 residues. V was shortened by 2 bases and J by 1 base, with 6 bases between the two germline ends.